The clone carrying this T cell receptor beta chain was counted only a few times. The entry originates in a study of blood T cell repertoires in COVID-19. Study as a whole: PBMCs, B-cell-depleted T cells, or T cells were the source of the cDNA or gDNA that made up the material.

Residents of under 25 US areas, aged about 18 to 89 years, made up the participants. Germline values: CDR1 SGHTA, CDR2 FQGNSA. Trimming removed 3 bases at V and 4 bases at J, with 9 bases between. The CDR3 covers 13 residues. Some clones are missing from TCRdb's copy, which holds only in-frame ones; the method was immunoSEQ multiplex PCR. The table lists approximately 260,000 clones, approximately 84% of them singletons. The chain links TRBV7-2 to TRBJ1-2; D remains unclear. This clonotype originated in a woman aged 45-60 years who had been exposed to COVID-19. The sample taken for sequencing was PBMCs or T cells enriched from blood (not recorded which). In nucleotides, the CDR3 is TGTGCCAGCAGCTTCGGCAGGTTCTATGGCTACACCTTC. This translates into CASSFGRFYGYTF.